This T cell receptor (beta chain) was recovered during a study of blood T cell repertoires in COVID-19. Looking at the study overall: Whether acute or convalescent, the COVID-19 samples came from the United States, Italy and Spain. PBMCs, B-cell-depleted T cells, or T cells were the source of the cDNA or gDNA that made up the material.

CDR1 is SGHRS, CDR2 YFSETQ, per germline. Trimming removed 1 base at V and 3 bases at J, with 7 bases between. The length of the CDR3 is 14 residues. In the source study's methods: Amplifying reference gene primers gave estimates of nucleated cell counts. TCRdb keeps only in-frame clones here, not all; method: immunoSEQ multiplex PCR. The V and J calls and clone size come from that table; D and trimming were worked out from the DNA. Altogether about 160,000 clones are present, roughly nine tenths being singletons, with the ten largest covering approximately 4%. This clonotype originated in a woman in her 70s with acute or convalescent COVID-19. V is TRBV5-1 and J is TRBJ2-2, with a weak D call TRBD2 (6 bases). Source material: peripheral blood. This chain's CDR3 is CASSLWRDTGELFF. CDR3 bases: TGCGCCAGCAGCTTGTGGAGGGACACCGGGGAGCTGTTTTTT.